The TCR beta chain described here comes from a study of T cell responses to AZD1222 COVID-19 vaccine (dated by TCRdb to 2020 to 2023). In terms of the full investigation: A total of more than 230 trial participants underwent TCR sequencing, of whom approximately 210 received two doses of AZD1222 and some 26 received two doses of the MenACWY control vaccine. Trial participants were enrolled into age subgroups of 18-55, 56-69 and 70-plus years, which contained approximately 150, 28 and 58 TCR-sequenced participants, respectively.

Overall study outcomes, separate from this receptor: After two AZD1222 doses, both the breadth and the depth of spike-specific TCRs were significantly higher than at day 0 and than in MenACWY recipients. Because no samples from the day 14 peak response were available, repertoires could be characterized only after the peak T cell response. CD4 TCRs associated with the vaccine covered the entire spike protein, and the dominant responses were in regions 160-218 and 743-854. Epitopes outside the regions mutated in the B.1.351 and B.1.1.7 variants were reportedly recognized by nearly half of the unique spike-specific TCRs. Conclusions about previously exposed vaccinees are limited, since just six AZD1222 recipients were seropositive for SARS-CoV-2 at baseline. The 56-69-year group was small, and its depth increase did not reach significance, likely because of low power. Participants were mostly white British, with more females than males. The authors suggested clonal diversity may have been underestimated.

In the paper's terms, the time point label means: baseline before first vaccination. Taken with the paper, the label for treatment or condition translates to: meningococcal conjugate vaccine given as trial control. Vaccinee samples came from UK trials COV001 and COV002, including a single-blind randomized controlled phase 2/3 trial of AZD1222 (ChAdOx1 nCoV-19) in healthy adults. Trial participant PBMC samples were collected at day 0 and day 28 after the second dose for TCRbeta chain sequencing. As for this clone: Its antigen specificity is not known. Qualities for individual bases were not recorded, and no much larger clone is one base off.

CDR1 and CDR2, per the germline V gene (reference sequence), are SEHNR and FQNEAQ. Counted from cysteine to phenylalanine, this CDR3 has 12 amino acids. Just the 36-base CDR3 DNA is kept, in frame starting at base 1. The germline ends are 12 bases apart after V is trimmed by 5 bases and J by 8 bases. The CDR3 regions of human TCRbeta chains were subjected to immunosequencing. Processing in the source paper ran as follows. TCRs in the repertoires were compared against a reference library of SARS-CoV-2-specific TCRs that had been generated with the MIRA antigen-specificity platform. Breadth meant the fraction of unique TCRs that were SARS-CoV-2-associated, whereas depth meant the fraction of total T cells that were SARS-CoV-2-associated. Using the MIRA data, each spike-specific TCR was mapped to the spike region that the TCR reacts to and placed in a CD4 or CD8 class. Log10-transformed breadth and depth values were compared by one-way ANOVA with Sidak's multiple comparisons tests. TCRdb limited this immuneACCESS table to in-frame rearrangements with V and J called. A share of clones is missing; checked studies link under half to unresolved V genes, and the rest is unexplained. That table is the source of V, J and clone size, and D and trimming were worked out from the DNA. Present in this sample are about 78,000 clones, roughly 86% of which were seen just once. The ten largest make up more than 5% of the sample.

The source of this sequence is an adult in good health. The chain links TRBV7-9 with TRBJ1-2; the D gene is possibly TRBD1, with 6 bases matching. The material was peripheral blood, obtained on day 0 of MenACWY control vaccination. In nucleotide form, the sequence is TGTGCCAGCAGCGTGGACAGAGTAGGCTACACCTTC. Translation gives CASSVDRVGYTF.